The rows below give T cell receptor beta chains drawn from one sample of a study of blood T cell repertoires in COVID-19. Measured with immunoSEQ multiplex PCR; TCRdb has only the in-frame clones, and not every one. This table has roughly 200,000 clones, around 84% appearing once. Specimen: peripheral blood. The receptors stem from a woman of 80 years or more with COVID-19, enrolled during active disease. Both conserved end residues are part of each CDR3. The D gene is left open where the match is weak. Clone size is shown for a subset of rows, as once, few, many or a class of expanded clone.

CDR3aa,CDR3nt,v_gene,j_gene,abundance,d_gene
CASRETGVNTEAFF,TGTGCCAGCAGGGAGACAGGGGTGAACACTGAAGCTTTCTTT,TRBV6-4,TRBJ1-1,few,TRBD1
CASFPGQVNTIYF,TGTGCCAGCTTCCCGGGACAGGTTAACACCATATATTTT,TRBV28,TRBJ1-3,NA,TRBD1
CASSRSGGASTQYF,TGTGCCAGCAGCCGGAGCGGGGGGGCAAGTACGCAGTATTTT,TRBV6-5,TRBJ2-3,NA,TRBD2
CAWRGLGETQYF,TGTGCCTGGAGGGGGCTTGGAGAGACCCAGTACTTC,TRBV30,TRBJ2-5,NA,NA
CASTPGTGKNEQFF,TGTGCCAGCACCCCGGGGACAGGGAAAAATGAGCAGTTCTTC,TRBV11-2,TRBJ2-1,NA,TRBD1
CASSFSGGALETQYF,TGTGCCAGCAGCTTTAGCGGGGGGGCCTTAGAGACCCAGTACTTC,TRBV7-2,TRBJ2-5,NA,TRBD2
CASSPGRSGTDFVNYGYTF,TGCGCCAGCAGCCCGGGACGTTCCGGGACAGACTTTGTTAACTATGGCTACACCTTC,TRBV5-1,TRBJ1-2,NA,TRBD1
CSVGGRDSQTNYGYTF,TGCAGCGTTGGGGGAAGGGACAGCCAGACAAACTATGGCTACACCTTC,TRBV29-1,TRBJ1-2,once,TRBD1
CASRARDRGNYGYTF,TGTGCCAGCAGGGCCCGGGACAGGGGTAACTATGGCTACACCTTC,TRBV6-5,TRBJ1-2,NA,TRBD1
CASSFSRVGTDTQYF,TGTGCCAGCAGTTTTAGCAGGGTTGGCACAGATACGCAGTATTTT,TRBV7-6,TRBJ2-3,NA,NA
CASSLTGRDEQFF,TGCGCCAGCAGCTTGACTGGGCGAGATGAGCAGTTCTTC,TRBV5-1,TRBJ2-1,once,NA
CASSVGQGNSGNTIYF,TGTGCCAGCAGCGTGGGACAGGGGAACTCTGGAAACACCATATATTTT,TRBV9,TRBJ1-3,once,TRBD1
CASTSGGAGFYGYTF,TGTGCCAGCACCTCGGGGGGGGCGGGATTCTATGGCTACACCTTC,TRBV4-2,TRBJ1-2,NA,NA
CASSPGTGAGELFF,TGTGCTAGCAGCCCCGGGACAGGGGCCGGGGAGCTGTTTTTT,TRBV7-7,TRBJ2-2,few,TRBD1
CASSPDSNYGYTF,TGTGCCAGCAGTCCTGACAGTAACTATGGCTACACCTTC,TRBV12-3/TRBV12-4,TRBJ1-2,NA,NA
CASSLGTVLQGETQYF,TGTGCCAGCAGCTTGGGGACCGTCCTCCAGGGAGAGACCCAGTACTTC,TRBV5-5,TRBJ2-5,NA,NA
CASSMWAEDSPLHF,TGTGCCAGCAGCATGTGGGCGGAGGATTCACCCCTCCACTTT,TRBV5-6,TRBJ1-6,NA,NA
CATRVQRETYTGELFF,TGTGCCACCAGAGTCCAGAGGGAGACCTACACCGGGGAGCTGTTTTTT,TRBV24-1,TRBJ2-2,once,NA
CASRAFGGRAFF,TGTGCCAGCAGAGCATTCGGAGGGCGAGCTTTCTTT,TRBV28,TRBJ1-1,NA,NA
CASSLQGARGANVLTF,TGTGCCAGCTCCCTTCAGGGGGCGCGAGGGGCCAACGTCCTGACTTTC,TRBV2,TRBJ2-6,NA,TRBD1
CASSGFLAGSYNEQFF,TGCGCCAGCAGCGGCTTTTTGGCTGGTTCCTACAATGAGCAGTTCTTC,TRBV5-1,TRBJ2-1,NA,NA
CATSASGSGELFF,TGTGCCACCAGTGCCTCAGGTTCCGGGGAGCTGTTTTTT,TRBV24-1,TRBJ2-2,NA,NA
CASSLGTGGLTETDTQYF,TGTGCCAGCAGCTTAGGGACAGGGGGTTTAACGGAGACAGATACGCAGTATTTT,TRBV7-9,TRBJ2-3,NA,TRBD1
CARRPDRGSNQPQHF,TGTGCCAGAAGACCGGACAGGGGAAGCAATCAGCCCCAGCATTTT,TRBV5-3,TRBJ1-5,NA,TRBD1
CASSPRREGNTEAFF,TGTGCCAGCTCACCACGTAGGGAGGGTAACACTGAAGCTTTCTTT,TRBV18,TRBJ1-1,NA,NA
CASSPGLSADTQYF,TGTGCCAGCAGCCCAGGGCTTTCGGCAGATACGCAGTATTTT,TRBV11-3,TRBJ2-3,once,NA
CASSSWGTSTDTQYF,TGCGCCAGCAGTTCGTGGGGGACTAGCACAGATACGCAGTATTTT,TRBV10-2,TRBJ2-3,NA,NA
CASRQGGTGELFF,TGTGCCAGCAGACAGGGCGGCACCGGGGAGCTGTTTTTT,TRBV11-3,TRBJ2-2,NA,NA
CSVVRTGNEKLFF,TGCAGCGTTGTCCGGACAGGGAATGAAAAACTGTTTTTT,TRBV29-1,TRBJ1-4,NA,TRBD1
CASSATGLGNTIYF,TGTGCCAGCAGCGCTACAGGGCTGGGAAACACCATATATTTT,TRBV5-4,TRBJ1-3,once,NA
CASSRGSTLNTEAFF,TGTGCCAGTAGTCGGGGGAGCACCTTGAACACTGAAGCTTTCTTT,TRBV19,TRBJ1-1,NA,NA
CASSTMPGGYGYTF,TGTGCCAGCAGTACCATGCCGGGTGGGTATGGCTACACCTTC,TRBV6-2/TRBV6-3,TRBJ1-2,NA,NA
CASRIGLAGQETQYF,TGTGCCAGCAGGATAGGACTAGCGGGGCAAGAGACCCAGTACTTC,TRBV6-5,TRBJ2-5,NA,TRBD2
CASSLPGETDTQYF,TGTGCCAGCAGCTTGCCAGGGGAGACAGATACGCAGTATTTT,TRBV5-4,TRBJ2-3,once,NA
CASSQDRGSVRGEQYF,TGTGCCAGCAGCCAAGATAGGGGATCTGTACGCGGCGAGCAGTACTTC,TRBV4-2,TRBJ2-7,NA,NA
CASSWLAGGSYNEQFF,TGCGCCAGCAGCTGGCTAGCGGGGGGGTCATACAATGAGCAGTTCTTC,TRBV5-1,TRBJ2-1,NA,TRBD2
CASSLGGLPGGIYEQYF,TGCGCCAGCAGCTTGGGCGGACTCCCGGGGGGGATCTACGAGCAGTACTTC,TRBV5-1,TRBJ2-7,NA,TRBD2
CASRTGLDTDTQYF,TGTGCCAGCAGGACAGGTCTTGACACAGATACGCAGTATTTT,TRBV27,TRBJ2-3,NA,NA
CASSSLTGETQYF,TGTGCCAGTAGTTCCCTGACTGGGGAGACCCAGTACTTC,TRBV19,TRBJ2-5,NA,NA
CASSLLALTDTQYF,TGTGCCAGCAGCCTCCTAGCGCTCACAGATACGCAGTATTTT,TRBV14,TRBJ2-3,NA,NA
CASSAGDRDQPQHF,TGTGCCAGCAGTGCGGGAGACAGGGATCAGCCCCAGCATTTT,TRBV2,TRBJ1-5,NA,TRBD1
CASSPPGTQVSIQYF,TGTGCCAGTAGTCCCCCGGGCACACAGGTCTCTATTCAGTACTTC,TRBV19,TRBJ2-4,NA,NA
CAMNSGYQETQYF,TGTGCCATGAATAGCGGTTACCAAGAGACCCAGTACTTC,TRBV10-3,TRBJ2-5,NA,NA
CASSLFSGQFNSGANVLTF,TGCGCCAGCAGCTTGTTTTCAGGGCAGTTCAACTCTGGGGCCAACGTCCTGACTTTC,TRBV5-1,TRBJ2-6,NA,NA
CASTFSGEARNEQFF,TGTGCCAGCACCTTTAGCGGGGAGGCTCGCAATGAGCAGTTCTTC,TRBV6-5,TRBJ2-1,once,TRBD2
CASSPRGDTQYF,TGCGCCAGCAGCCCTCGGGGTGATACGCAGTATTTT,TRBV5-1,TRBJ2-3,NA,NA
CASTLSGGPYNEQFF,TGTGCCAGCACTCTGAGCGGGGGGCCCTACAATGAGCAGTTCTTC,TRBV28,TRBJ2-1,NA,TRBD2
CASKKAGAVTGELFF,TGTGCCAGCAAAAAGGCAGGGGCGGTGACCGGGGAGCTGTTTTTT,TRBV6-5,TRBJ2-2,NA,NA
CATGTGENTEAFF,TGTGCCACCGGAACGGGAGAGAACACTGAAGCTTTCTTT,TRBV24-1,TRBJ1-1,NA,NA
CASSLEALGQGATNEKLFF,TGTGCCAGCAGTTTAGAGGCGTTGGGACAGGGGGCTACTAATGAAAAACTGTTTTTT,TRBV28,TRBJ1-4,NA,TRBD1
CASSYGGVNQPQHF,TGTGCCAGCAGCTACGGGGGTGTCAATCAGCCCCAGCATTTT,TRBV7-9,TRBJ1-5,NA,NA
CASSLGDGGGSPLHF,TGCGCCAGCAGCTTGGGCGACGGTGGAGGTTCACCCCTCCACTTT,TRBV5-1,TRBJ1-6,NA,NA
CASRSLAGSMNTGELFF,TGTGCCAGCAGAAGTTTGGCCGGGAGCATGAACACCGGGGAGCTGTTTTTT,TRBV27,TRBJ2-2,NA,NA
CASSPRLENYGYTF,TGTGCCAGCAGCCCCCGGCTGGAGAACTATGGCTACACCTTC,TRBV9,TRBJ1-2,NA,NA
CASSIVLSDSPLHF,TGTGCCAGTAGTATCGTCTTGTCAGATTCACCCCTCCACTTT,TRBV19,TRBJ1-6,NA,NA
CASSLAGTFRNGPTIYF,TGTGCCAGCAGCTTAGCGGGGACTTTTAGGAATGGACCCACCATATATTTT,TRBV7-9,TRBJ1-3,NA,NA
CASSDSGGSYNEQFF,TGTGCCAGCAGCGATAGCGGGGGGTCCTACAATGAGCAGTTCTTC,TRBV3-1/TRBV3-2,TRBJ2-1,few,TRBD2
CASSLAGGLEYYEQYF,TGTGCCAGCAGCTTAGCGGGGGGACTAGAATACTACGAGCAGTACTTC,TRBV7-2,TRBJ2-7,NA,TRBD2